In its sample, the clone carrying this TCR beta chain was seen a few times. The antigen is undetermined. This sample was taken from a study of CD8+CD57+ T cells in acquired aplastic anemia. Whole-study findings and limits: Patients shared about 30 CD8+ CDR3 sequences with controls.

Whoever was chosen for sequencing had shown CD8+CD57+ cell expansion by flow cytometry. As a group, the patients uniformly had severe acquired aplastic anemia. Patients had undergone no therapy by the time their blood was sampled. The TCR beta profiling, which covered VDJ combination and CDR3 sequence, was carried out using genomic DNA as the template. A single record per CDR3 protein comes from TCRdb applying MiXCR to the reads. The data contain more than 250,000 distinct CDR3 sequences, roughly 82% of them seen just once; the ten biggest clones take up 40% to 55%. This receptor was identified in a human donor with aplastic anemia. The specimen was sorted CD4+, CD8+, or CD8+CD57+ T cells (not recorded which) from PBMCs.

CDR3 DNA: TGTGCCACCAGTGAGACTGGGTATGGCTACACCTTC. This translates into CATSETGYGYTF. The chain carries TRBV24-1 and TRBJ1-2; D not resolved. Germline V gives CDR1 KGHDR, CDR2 SFDVKD. CDR3 length: 12 amino acids. With 4 bases removed from V and 5 bases from J, the gap between germline ends came to 7 bases.